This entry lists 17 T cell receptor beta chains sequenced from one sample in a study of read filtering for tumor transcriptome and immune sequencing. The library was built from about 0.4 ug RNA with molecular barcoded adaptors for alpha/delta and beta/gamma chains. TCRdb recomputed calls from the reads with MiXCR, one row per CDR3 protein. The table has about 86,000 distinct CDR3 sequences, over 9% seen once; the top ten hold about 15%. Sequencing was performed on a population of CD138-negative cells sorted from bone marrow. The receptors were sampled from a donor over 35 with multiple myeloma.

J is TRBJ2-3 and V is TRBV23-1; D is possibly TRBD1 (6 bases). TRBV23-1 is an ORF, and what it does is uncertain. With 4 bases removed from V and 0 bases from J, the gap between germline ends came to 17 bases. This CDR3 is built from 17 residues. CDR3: CASSLDRTASSTDTQYF. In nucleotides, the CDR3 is TGCGCCAGCAGTCTCGACCGGACAGCTTCTAGCACAGATACGCAGTATTTT.

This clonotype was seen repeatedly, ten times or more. The CDR3 protein is CASSPPSIGELFF. The CDR3 DNA reads TGTGCCAGCTCACCACCAAGCATCGGGGAGCTGTTTTTT. The rearrangement links TRBV18 to TRBJ2-2; no clear D. CDR3 length: 13 residues. Germline V CDR1 and CDR2: KGHSH, LQKENI. V gave up 0 bases and J gave up 7 bases, with 6 bases separating them.

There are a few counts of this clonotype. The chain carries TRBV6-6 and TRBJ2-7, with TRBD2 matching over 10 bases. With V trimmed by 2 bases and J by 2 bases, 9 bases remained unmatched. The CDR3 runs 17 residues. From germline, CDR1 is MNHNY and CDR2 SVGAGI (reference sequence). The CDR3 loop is CASSYRISGTSAYEQYF. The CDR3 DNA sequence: TGTGCCAGCAGTTACCGTATCTCCGGGACTAGCGCCTACGAGCAGTACTTC.

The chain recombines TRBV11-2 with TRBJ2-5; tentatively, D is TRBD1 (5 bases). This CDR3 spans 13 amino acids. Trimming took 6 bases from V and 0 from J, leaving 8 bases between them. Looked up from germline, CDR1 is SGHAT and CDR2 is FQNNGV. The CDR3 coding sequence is TGTGCCAGCAGACCAGGGAACCAAGAGACCCAGTACTTC. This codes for CASRPGNQETQYF. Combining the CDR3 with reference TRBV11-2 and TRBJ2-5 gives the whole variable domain EAGVAQSPRYKIIEKRQSVAFWCNPISGHATLYWYQQILGQGPKLLIQFQNNGVVDDSQLPKDRFSAERLKGVDSTLKIQPAKLEDSAVYLCASRPGNQETQYFGPGTRLLVL.

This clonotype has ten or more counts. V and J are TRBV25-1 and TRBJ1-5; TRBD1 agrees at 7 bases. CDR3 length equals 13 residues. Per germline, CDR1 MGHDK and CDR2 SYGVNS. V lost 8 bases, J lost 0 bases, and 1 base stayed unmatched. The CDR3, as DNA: TGTGCCAGCCAGGGGGTTAGCAATCAGCCCCAGCATTTT. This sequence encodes CASQGVSNQPQHF.

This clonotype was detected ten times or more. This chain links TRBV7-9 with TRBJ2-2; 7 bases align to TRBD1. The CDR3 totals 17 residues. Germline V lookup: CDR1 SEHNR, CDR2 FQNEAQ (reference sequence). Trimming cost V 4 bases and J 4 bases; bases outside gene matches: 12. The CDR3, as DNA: TGTGCCAGCAGCTCGCTCCTCGACAGGGTCGTCACCGGGGAGCTGTTTTTT. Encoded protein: CASSSLLDRVVTGELFF.

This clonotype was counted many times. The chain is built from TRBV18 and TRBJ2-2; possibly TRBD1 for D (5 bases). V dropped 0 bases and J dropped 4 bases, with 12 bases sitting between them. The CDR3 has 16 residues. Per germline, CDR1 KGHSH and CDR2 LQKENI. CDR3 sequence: CASSPPSTVLTGELFF. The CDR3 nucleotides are TGTGCCAGCTCACCACCGTCGACAGTCCTCACCGGGGAGCTGTTTTTT.

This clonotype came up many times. CDR3 nucleotides: TGCGCCAGCAGCTTGGAAGGGTCAAACACTGAAGCTTTCTTT. As protein: CASSLEGSNTEAFF. This sequence joins TRBV5-1 and TRBJ1-1; no firm D call. The CDR3 is made up of 14 amino acids. The V gene's germline CDR1 is SGHRS and CDR2 YFSETQ. V shed 0 bases and J shed 2 bases, with 8 bases lying between them.

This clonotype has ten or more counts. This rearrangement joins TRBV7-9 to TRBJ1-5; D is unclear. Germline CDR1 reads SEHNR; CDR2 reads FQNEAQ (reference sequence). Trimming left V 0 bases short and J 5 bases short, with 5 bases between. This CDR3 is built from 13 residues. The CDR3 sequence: CASSLAGDQPQHF. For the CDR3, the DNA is TGTGCCAGCAGCTTAGCTGGGGATCAGCCCCAGCATTTT.

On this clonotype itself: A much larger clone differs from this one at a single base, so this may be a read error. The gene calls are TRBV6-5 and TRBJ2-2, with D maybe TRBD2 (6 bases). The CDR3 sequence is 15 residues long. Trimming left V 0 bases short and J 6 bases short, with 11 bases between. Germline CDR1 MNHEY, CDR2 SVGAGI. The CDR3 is CASSYSGSSAGELFF. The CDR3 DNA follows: TGTGCCAGCAGTTACTCCGGGAGTAGCGCCGGGGAGCTGTTTTTT.

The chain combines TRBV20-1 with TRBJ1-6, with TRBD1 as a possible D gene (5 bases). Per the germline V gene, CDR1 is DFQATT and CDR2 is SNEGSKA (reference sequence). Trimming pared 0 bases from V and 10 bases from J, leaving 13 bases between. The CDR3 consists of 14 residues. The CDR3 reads CSARETENGSPLHF. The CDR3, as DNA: TGCAGTGCTAGAGAGACAGAGAATGGGTCACCCCTCCACTTT.

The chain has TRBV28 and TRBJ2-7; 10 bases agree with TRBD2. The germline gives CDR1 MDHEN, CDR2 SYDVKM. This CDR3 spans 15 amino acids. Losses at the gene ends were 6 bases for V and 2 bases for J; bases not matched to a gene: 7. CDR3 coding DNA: TGTGCCAGCAGAAAAAGCGGGAGGGCAACCTACGAGCAGTACTTC. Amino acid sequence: CASRKSGRATYEQYF. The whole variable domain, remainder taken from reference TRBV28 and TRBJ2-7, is DVKVTQSSRYLVKRTGEKVFLECVQDMDHENMFWYRQDPGLGLRLIYFSYDVKMKEKGDIPEGYSVSREKKERFSLILESASTNQTSMYLCASRKSGRATYEQYFGPGTRLTVT.

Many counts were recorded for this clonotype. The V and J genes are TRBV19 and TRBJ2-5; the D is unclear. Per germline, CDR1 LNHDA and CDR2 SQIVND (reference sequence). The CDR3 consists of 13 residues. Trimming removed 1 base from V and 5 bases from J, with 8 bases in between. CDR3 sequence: CASSIGVSETQYF. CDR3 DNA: TGTGCCAGTAGTATAGGTGTGTCGGAGACCCAGTACTTC.

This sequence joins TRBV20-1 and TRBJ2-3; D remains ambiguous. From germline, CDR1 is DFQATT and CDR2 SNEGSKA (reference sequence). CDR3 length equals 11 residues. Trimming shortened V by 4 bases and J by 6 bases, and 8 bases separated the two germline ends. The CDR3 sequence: CSATLGDTQYF. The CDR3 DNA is TGCAGTGCTACCTTAGGGGATACGCAGTATTTT.

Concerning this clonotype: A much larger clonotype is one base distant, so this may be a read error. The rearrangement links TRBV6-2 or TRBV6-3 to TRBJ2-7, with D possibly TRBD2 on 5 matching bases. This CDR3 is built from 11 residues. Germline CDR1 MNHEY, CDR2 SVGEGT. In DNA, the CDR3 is TGTGCCAGCGGGAGTAACTACGTGCAGTACTTC. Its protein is CASGSNYVQYF.

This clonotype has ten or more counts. CDR3 amino acids: CASSLDTYQETQYF. The CDR3 DNA sequence: TGTGCCAGCAGCCTTGACACCTACCAAGAGACCCAGTACTTC. The J gene is TRBJ2-5, the V gene TRBV11-2; D is unclear. This CDR3 has 14 amino acids. V gave up 5 bases and J gave up 0 bases, with 10 bases separating them. In germline, CDR1 is SGHAT, CDR2 FQNNGV.

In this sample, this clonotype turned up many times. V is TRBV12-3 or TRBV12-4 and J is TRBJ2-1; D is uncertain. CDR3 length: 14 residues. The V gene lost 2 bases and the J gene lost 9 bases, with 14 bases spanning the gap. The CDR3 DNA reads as TGTGCCAGCAGTTTAAAAATTGAAACGGCTGAGCAGTTCTTC. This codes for CASSLKIETAEQFF.